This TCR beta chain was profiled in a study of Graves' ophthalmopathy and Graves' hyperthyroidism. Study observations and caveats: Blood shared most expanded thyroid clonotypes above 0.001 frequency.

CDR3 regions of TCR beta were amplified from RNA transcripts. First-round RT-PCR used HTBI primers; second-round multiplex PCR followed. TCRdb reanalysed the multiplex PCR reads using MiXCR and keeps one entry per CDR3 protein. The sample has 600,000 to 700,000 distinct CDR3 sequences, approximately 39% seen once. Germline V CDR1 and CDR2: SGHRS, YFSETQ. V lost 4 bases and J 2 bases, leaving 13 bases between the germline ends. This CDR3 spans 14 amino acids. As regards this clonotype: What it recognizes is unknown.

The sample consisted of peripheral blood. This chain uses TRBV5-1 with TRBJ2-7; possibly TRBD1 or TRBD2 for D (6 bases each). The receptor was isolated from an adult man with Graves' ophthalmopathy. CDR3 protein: CASSGGRGPYEQYF. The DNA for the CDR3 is TGCGCCAGCAGCGGGGGACGGGGGCCCTACGAGCAGTACTTC.